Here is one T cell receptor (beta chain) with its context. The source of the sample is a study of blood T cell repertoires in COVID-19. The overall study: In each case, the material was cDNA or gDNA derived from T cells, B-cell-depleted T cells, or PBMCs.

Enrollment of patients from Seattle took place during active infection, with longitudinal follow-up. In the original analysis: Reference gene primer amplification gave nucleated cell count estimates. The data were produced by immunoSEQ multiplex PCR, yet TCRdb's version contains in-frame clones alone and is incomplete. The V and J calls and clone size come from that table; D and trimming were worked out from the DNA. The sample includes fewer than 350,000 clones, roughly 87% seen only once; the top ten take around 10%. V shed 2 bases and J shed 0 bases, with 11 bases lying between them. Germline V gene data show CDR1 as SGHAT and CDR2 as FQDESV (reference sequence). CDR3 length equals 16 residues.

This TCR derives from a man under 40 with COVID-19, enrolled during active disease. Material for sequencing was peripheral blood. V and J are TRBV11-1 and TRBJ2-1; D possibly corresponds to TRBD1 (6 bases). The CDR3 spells CASSLNGGLSYNEQFF. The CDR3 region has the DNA TGTGCCAGCAGCTTAAATGGGGGCCTCTCCTACAATGAGCAGTTCTTC.